These 3 T cell receptor beta chains share one sample of origin, sequenced in a study of T cells in Graves' hyperthyroidism and ophthalmopathy. Regions amplified from RNA transcripts were the TCR beta CDR3 regions. First-round RT-PCR with HTBI primers amplified the TCR CDR3 region. TCRdb redid the calling of the multiplex PCR reads with MiXCR, one entry per CDR3 protein. Counted here are roughly 500,000 distinct CDR3 sequences, 35% to 55% occurring once; the ten biggest clones make up over 15%. Sequencing was done on a sample of peripheral blood or thyroid tissue (not recorded which). Source of these receptors: an adult woman with Graves' disease, either hyperthyroidism or ophthalmopathy (not recorded which).

The J gene is TRBJ2-3, the V gene TRBV5-1; 7 positions agree with TRBD2. The junction had 2 bases not matched to a gene; V was cut back by 0 bases and J by 4 bases. Germline CDR1 SGHRS, CDR2 YFSETQ. The length of the CDR3 is 14 residues. The DNA for the CDR3 is TGCGCCAGCAGCTTGGCCCGGGGGGCAGATACGCAGTATTTT. Protein product: CASSLARGADTQYF.

This clonotype was observed a handful of times. The chain links TRBV7-2 to TRBJ2-5; the match to TRBD2 covers 11 bases. CDR1 is SGHTA and CDR2 is FQGNSA in the germline V gene. After removal of 5 bases from V and 5 bases from J, the junction contained 10 bases not matched to a gene. CDR3 length: 16 amino acids. CDR3 DNA sequence: TGTGCCAGCAGCAAAGCCGGGACTAGCGGCCGGGAGACCCAGTACTTC. This encodes CASSKAGTSGRETQYF.

There are many counts of this clonotype. This chain uses TRBV6-6 with TRBJ1-2, with a tentative D call TRBD1 (6 bases). Looked up from germline, CDR1 is MNHNY and CDR2 is SVGAGI (reference sequence). V lost 6 bases to trimming and J lost 1 base, with 15 bases between them. The CDR3 sequence is 15 residues long. CDR3 DNA sequence: TGTGCCAGCAGCGAGGGACATATGATTAACTATGGCTACACCTTC. This translates into CASSEGHMINYGYTF.